This is a list of T cell receptor beta chains from one sample in a study of blood T cell repertoires in COVID-19. Generated by immunoSEQ multiplex PCR, the TCRdb table keeps only in-frame clones and is missing some. The table has around 190,000 clones, about 88% seen once. Sequencing input: peripheral blood. The receptors come from a man aged 50 or older with COVID-19, enrolled during active disease. The CDR3 runs from the conserved cysteine through the conserved F or W. The D gene is left open where the match is weak. Only part of the rows carry a size: once, few, many, or a class if the clone is expanded.

>.|TRBV10-3|TRBD1|TRBJ1-6
CAISEAPDRGSPLHF
TGTGCCATCAGTGAGGCGCCGGACAGGGGTTCACCCCTCCACTTT
>once|TRBV2|.|TRBJ1-6
CASSYSGHSLHF
TGTGCCAGCAGTTACAGCGGGCATTCCCTCCACTTT
>.|TRBV6-4|.|TRBJ2-3
CASSDSSGSLTDTQYF
TGTGCCAGCAGTGACTCGAGCGGATCCCTCACAGATACGCAGTATTTT
>.|TRBV27|.|TRBJ2-2
CASSFLRGANTGELFF
TGTGCCAGCAGTTTTCTACGCGGGGCAAACACCGGGGAGCTGTTTTTT
>once|TRBV27|.|TRBJ1-5
CASRVFGADNQPQHF
TGTGCCAGCCGCGTTTTTGGGGCCGATAATCAGCCCCAGCATTTT
>.|TRBV30|.|TRBJ1-1
CAWSVQSEAFF
TGTGCCTGGAGTGTACAGTCTGAAGCTTTCTTT
>.|TRBV7-9|TRBD2|TRBJ2-1
CASSLATSGGSYNEQFF
TGTGCCAGCAGCTTAGCTACTAGCGGAGGCTCCTACAATGAGCAGTTCTTC
>.|TRBV19|.|TRBJ1-1
CASTPRQTVTEAFF
TGTGCCAGTACGCCAAGACAGACAGTCACTGAAGCTTTCTTT
>.|TRBV14|TRBD2|TRBJ2-1
CASTWRGRVTYNEQFF
TGTGCCAGCACCTGGCGGGGGAGGGTCACCTACAATGAGCAGTTCTTC
>.|TRBV2|.|TRBJ1-4
CASSTAGALEEKLFF
TGTGCCAGCAGTACCGCGGGGGCGCTGGAAGAAAAACTGTTTTTT
>few|TRBV14|.|TRBJ2-1
CASSQERGWSNEQFF
TGTGCCAGCAGCCAAGAAAGGGGATGGAGCAATGAGCAGTTCTTC
>.|TRBV7-3|.|TRBJ2-7
CASSLNGDKQYF
TGTGCCAGCAGCTTAAACGGGGATAAGCAGTACTTC
>few|TRBV5-6|TRBD1|TRBJ1-2
CASTGDSYGYTF
TGTGCCAGCACTGGGGACAGCTATGGCTACACCTTC